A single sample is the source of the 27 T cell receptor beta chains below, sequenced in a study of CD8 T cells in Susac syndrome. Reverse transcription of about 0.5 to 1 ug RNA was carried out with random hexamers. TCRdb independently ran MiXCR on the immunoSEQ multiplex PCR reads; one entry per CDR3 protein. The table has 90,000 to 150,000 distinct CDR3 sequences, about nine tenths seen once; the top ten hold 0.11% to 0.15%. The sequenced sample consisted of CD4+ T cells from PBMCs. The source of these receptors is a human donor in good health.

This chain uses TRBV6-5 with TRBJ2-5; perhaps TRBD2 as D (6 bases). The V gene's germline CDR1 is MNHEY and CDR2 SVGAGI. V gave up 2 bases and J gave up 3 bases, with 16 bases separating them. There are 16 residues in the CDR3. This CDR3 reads CASSYPSNGGEETQYF. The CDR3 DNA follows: TGTGCCAGCAGTTACCCGTCGAATGGCGGGGAAGAGACCCAGTACTTC.

CDR3: CASSLGRGRGYTF. CDR3 DNA: TGTGCCAGCAGCTTAGGAAGGGGGCGCGGCTACACCTTC. The chain carries TRBV7-2 and TRBJ1-2, with 7 bases fitting TRBD1. The CDR3 length is 13 residues. The trim removed 1 base at V and 8 bases at J, leaving 4 bases unmatched. Germline CDR1 is SGHTA and CDR2 is FQGNSA.

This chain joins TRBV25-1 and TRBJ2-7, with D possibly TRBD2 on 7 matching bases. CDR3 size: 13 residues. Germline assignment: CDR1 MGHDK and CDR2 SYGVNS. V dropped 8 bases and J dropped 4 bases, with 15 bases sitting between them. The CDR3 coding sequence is TGTGCCAGCGGGAGGGGGAACGGATACGAGCAGTACTTC. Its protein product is CASGRGNGYEQYF.

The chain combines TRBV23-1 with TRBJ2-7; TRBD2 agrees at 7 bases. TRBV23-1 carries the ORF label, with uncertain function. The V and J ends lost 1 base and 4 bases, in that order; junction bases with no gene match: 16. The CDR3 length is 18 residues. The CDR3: CASSQFSSGLPKMYEQYF. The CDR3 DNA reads TGCGCCAGCAGTCAATTTTCATCGGGACTACCAAAAATGTACGAGCAGTACTTC.

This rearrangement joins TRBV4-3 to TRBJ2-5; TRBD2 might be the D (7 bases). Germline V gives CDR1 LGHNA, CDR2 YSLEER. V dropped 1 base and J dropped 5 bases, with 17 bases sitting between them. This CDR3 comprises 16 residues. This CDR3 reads CASSQVLGGLGETQYF. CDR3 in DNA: TGCGCCAGCAGCCAAGTTCTCGGGGGGCTGGGGGAGACCCAGTACTTC.

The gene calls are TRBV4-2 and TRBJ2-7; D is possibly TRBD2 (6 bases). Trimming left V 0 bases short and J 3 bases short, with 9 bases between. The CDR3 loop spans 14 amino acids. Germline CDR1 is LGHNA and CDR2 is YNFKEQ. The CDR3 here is CASSQDVGGYEQYF. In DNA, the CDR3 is TGTGCCAGCAGCCAAGATGTCGGGGGCTACGAGCAGTACTTC.

CDR3 coding DNA: TGCGCCAGCAGCCGTACCGGGACTAGCGGGGGAGTCCTTTACAATGAGCAGTTCTTC. It yields the protein CASSRTGTSGGVLYNEQFF. This chain uses TRBV4-3 with TRBJ2-1; 14 bases are shared with TRBD2. Per germline, CDR1 LGHNA and CDR2 YSLEER. The CDR3 contains 19 residues. J lost 4 bases, V lost 4 bases, and 12 bases had no gene match.

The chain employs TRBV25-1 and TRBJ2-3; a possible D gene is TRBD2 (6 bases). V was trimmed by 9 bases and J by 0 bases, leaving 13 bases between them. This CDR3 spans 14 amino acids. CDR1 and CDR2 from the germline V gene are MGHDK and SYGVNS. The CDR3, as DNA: TGTGCCAGTTCGGGACTGCAAAGCACAGATACGCAGTATTTT. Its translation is CASSGLQSTDTQYF.

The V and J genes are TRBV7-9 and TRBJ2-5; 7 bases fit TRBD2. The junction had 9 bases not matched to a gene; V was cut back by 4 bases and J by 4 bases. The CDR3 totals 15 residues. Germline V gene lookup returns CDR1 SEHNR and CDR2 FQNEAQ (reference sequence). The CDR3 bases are TGTGCCAGCAGCTCGAGCGGGGCCCTCGCAGAGACCCAGTACTTC. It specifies CASSSSGALAETQYF.

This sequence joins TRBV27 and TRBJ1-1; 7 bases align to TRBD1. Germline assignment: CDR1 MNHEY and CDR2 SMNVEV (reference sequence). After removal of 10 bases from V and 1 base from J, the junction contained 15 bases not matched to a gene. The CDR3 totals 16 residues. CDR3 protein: CATRPWPAGGNTEAFF. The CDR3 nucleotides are TGTGCCACCCGACCGTGGCCCGCAGGGGGGAACACTGAAGCTTTCTTT.

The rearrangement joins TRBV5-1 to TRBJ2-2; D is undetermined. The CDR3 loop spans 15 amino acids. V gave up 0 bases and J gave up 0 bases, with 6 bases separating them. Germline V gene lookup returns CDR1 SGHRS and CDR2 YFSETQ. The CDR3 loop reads CASSLDGSNTGELFF. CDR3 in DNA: TGCGCCAGCAGCTTGGATGGTTCGAACACCGGGGAGCTGTTTTTT.

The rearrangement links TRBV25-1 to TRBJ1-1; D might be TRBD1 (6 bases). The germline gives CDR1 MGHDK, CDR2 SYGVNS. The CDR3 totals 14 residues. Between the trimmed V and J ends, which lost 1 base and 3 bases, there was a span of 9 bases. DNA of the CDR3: TGTGCCAGCAGTGAATCAGGGGTCCACACTGAAGCTTTCTTT. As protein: CASSESGVHTEAFF.

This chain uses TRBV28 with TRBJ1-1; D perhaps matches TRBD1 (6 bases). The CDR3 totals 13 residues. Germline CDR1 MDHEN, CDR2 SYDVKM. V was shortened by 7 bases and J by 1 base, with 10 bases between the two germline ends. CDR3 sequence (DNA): TGTGCCAGCACCACGGACAGGAACACTGAAGCTTTCTTT. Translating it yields CASTTDRNTEAFF.

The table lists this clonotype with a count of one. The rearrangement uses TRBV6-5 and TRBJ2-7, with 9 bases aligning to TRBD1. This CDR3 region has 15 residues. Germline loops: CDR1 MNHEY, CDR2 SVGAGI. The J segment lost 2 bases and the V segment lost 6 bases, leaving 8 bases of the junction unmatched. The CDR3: CASSPATGGAYEQYF. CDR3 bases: TGTGCCAGCAGCCCCGCGACAGGGGGGGCCTACGAGCAGTACTTC.

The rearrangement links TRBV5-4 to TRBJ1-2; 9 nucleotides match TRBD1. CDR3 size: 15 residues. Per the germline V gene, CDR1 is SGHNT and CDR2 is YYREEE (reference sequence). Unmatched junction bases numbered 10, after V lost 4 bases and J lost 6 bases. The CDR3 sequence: CASSAPGQGSDGYTF. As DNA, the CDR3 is TGTGCCAGCAGCGCCCCGGGACAGGGCAGTGATGGCTACACCTTC.

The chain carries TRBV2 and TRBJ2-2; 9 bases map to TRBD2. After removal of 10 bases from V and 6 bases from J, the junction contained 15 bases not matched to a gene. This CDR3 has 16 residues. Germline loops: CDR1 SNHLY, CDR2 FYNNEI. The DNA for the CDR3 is TGTGCCACTTATTCGGGCCGCGGGAGGGCCTCCGGGGAGCTGTTTTTT. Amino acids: CATYSGRGRASGELFF.

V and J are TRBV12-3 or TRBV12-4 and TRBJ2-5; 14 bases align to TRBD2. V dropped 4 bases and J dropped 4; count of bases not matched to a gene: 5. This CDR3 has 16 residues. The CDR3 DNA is TGTGCCAGCAGTTCCCCGGGACTAGCGGGAGTAGAGACCCAGTACTTC. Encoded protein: CASSSPGLAGVETQYF.

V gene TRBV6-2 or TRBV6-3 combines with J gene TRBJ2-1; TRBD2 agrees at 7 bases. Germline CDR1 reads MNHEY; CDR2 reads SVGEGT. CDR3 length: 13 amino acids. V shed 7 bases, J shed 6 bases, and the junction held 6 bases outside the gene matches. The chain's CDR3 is CASTPGGINEQFF. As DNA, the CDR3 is TGTGCCAGCACTCCCGGGGGGATCAATGAGCAGTTCTTC.

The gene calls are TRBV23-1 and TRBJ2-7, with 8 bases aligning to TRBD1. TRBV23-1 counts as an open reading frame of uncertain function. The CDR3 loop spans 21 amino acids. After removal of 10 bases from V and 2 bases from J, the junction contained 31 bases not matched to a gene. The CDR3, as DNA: TGCGCCACCTCATACCAGAAAGGGCAGGGGGCGCTAGATGAGTATACCTACGAGCAGTACTTC. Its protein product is CATSYQKGQGALDEYTYEQYF.

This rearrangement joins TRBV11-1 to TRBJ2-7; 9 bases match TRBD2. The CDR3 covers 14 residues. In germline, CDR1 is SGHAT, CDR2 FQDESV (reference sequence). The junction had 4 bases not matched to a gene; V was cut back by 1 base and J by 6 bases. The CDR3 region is CASSLEAGGREQYF. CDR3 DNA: TGTGCCAGCAGCTTAGAAGCGGGGGGCCGCGAGCAGTACTTC.

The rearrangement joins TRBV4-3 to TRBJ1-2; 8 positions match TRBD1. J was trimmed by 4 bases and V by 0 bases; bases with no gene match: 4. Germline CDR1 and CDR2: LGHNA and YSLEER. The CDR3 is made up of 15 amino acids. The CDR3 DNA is TGCGCCAGCAGCCAAGATGCAGGGGGCTCCTATGGCTACACCTTC. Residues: CASSQDAGGSYGYTF.

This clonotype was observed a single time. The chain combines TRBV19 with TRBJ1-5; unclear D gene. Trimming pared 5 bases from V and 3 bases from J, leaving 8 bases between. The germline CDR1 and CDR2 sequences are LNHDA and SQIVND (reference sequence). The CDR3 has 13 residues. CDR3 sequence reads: CASSHDPNQPQHF. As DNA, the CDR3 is TGTGCCAGTAGTCACGATCCCAATCAGCCCCAGCATTTT.

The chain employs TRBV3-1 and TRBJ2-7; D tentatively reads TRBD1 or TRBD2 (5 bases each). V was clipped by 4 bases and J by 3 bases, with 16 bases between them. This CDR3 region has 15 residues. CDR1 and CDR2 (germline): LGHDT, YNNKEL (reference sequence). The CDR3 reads CASSLGPSYLYEQYF. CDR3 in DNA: TGTGCCAGCAGCCTGGGGCCTAGCTACCTCTACGAGCAGTACTTC.

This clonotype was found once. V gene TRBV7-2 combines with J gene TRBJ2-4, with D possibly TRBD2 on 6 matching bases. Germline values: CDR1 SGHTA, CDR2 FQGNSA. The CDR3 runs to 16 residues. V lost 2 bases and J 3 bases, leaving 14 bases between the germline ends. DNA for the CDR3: TGTGCCAGCAGCTTACGGCGGGATTCGAACAAAAACATTCAGTACTTC. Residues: CASSLRRDSNKNIQYF.

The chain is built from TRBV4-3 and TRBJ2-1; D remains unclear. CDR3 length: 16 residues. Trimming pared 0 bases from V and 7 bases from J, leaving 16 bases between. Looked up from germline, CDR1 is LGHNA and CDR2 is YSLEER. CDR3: CASSQEGRLPLNEQFF. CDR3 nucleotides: TGCGCCAGCAGCCAAGAGGGCCGATTGCCCCTTAATGAGCAGTTCTTC.

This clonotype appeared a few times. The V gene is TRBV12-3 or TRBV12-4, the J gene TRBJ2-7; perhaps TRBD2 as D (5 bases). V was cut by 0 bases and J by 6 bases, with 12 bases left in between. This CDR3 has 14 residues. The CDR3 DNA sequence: TGTGCCAGCAGTTTAGCGCCGGGGAACGGCGAGCAGTACTTC. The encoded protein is CASSLAPGNGEQYF.

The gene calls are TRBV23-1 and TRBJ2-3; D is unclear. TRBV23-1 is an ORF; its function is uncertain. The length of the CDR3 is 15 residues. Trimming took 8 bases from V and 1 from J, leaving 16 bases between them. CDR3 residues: CASPLGVWGTDTQYF. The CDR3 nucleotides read TGCGCCAGCCCGCTTGGGGTATGGGGCACAGATACGCAGTATTTT.